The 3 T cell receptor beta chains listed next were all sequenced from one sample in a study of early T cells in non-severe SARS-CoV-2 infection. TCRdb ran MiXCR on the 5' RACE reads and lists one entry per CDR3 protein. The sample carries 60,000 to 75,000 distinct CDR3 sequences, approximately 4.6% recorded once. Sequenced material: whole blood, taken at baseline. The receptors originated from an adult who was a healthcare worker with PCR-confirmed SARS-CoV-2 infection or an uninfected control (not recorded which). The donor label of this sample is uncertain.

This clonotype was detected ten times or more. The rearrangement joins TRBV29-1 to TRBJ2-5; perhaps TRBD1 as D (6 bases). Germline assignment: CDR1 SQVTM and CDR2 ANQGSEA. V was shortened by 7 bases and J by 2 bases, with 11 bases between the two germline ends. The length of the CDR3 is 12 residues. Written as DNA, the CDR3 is TGCAGCGGGGGAAGGGGGCAAGAGACCCAGTACTTC. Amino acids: CSGGRGQETQYF.

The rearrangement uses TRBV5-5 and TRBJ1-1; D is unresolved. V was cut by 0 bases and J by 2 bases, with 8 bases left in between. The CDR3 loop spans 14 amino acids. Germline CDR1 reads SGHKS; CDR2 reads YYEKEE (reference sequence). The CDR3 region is CASSLGRFNTEAFF. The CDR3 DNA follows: TGTGCCAGCAGCTTGGGCAGGTTCAACACTGAAGCTTTCTTT.

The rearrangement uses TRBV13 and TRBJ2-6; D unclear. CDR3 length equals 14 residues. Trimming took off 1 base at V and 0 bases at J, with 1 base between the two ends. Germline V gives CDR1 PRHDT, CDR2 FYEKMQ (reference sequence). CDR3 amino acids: CASSLDSGANVLTF. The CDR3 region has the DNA TGTGCCAGCAGCTTAGACTCTGGGGCCAACGTCCTGACTTTC.